These 27 T cell receptor beta chains share one sample of origin, sequenced in a study of CD8 T cells in ankylosing spondylitis. Study observations and caveats: Typical of ankylosing spondylitis blood, it appeared, was a TCR beta motif of fewer than 10 highly homologous variants.

Their antigens are not known. TCRdb fed the 5' RACE reads into MiXCR, producing one record per CDR3 protein. The profile shows more than 250,000 distinct CDR3 sequences, 7.5% to 9% of them singletons. Input material: blood, either unsorted or a sorted T cell fraction (not recorded which). The receptor source for this set is a male donor with ankylosing spondylitis.

The rearrangement joins TRBV7-3 to TRBJ2-2; D tentatively fits TRBD1 or TRBD2 (5 bases each). The V gene's germline CDR1 is SGHTA and CDR2 FQGTGA. V was pared by 5 bases and J by 4 bases, with 11 bases between. The CDR3 extends over 14 amino acids. CDR3 coding DNA: TGTGCCAGCAGCCGGGACCCCGCCACCGGGGAGCTGTTTTTT. Amino acids: CASSRDPATGELFF.

Many counts were recorded for this clonotype. In DNA, the CDR3 is TGTGCCAGCAGTGAACGTGGGAGTAGCGGGGACAATGAGCAGTTCTTC. Residues: CASSERGSSGDNEQFF. The chain recombines TRBV2 with TRBJ2-1; 8 nucleotides match TRBD2. In germline, CDR1 is SNHLY, CDR2 FYNNEI. Unmatched junction bases numbered 8, after V lost 2 bases and J lost 5 bases. The CDR3 runs 16 residues.

V gene TRBV11-2 combines with J gene TRBJ2-7; TRBD2 is a possible D gene (6 bases). The CDR3 sequence is 14 residues long. Germline lookup yields CDR1 SGHAT and CDR2 FQNNGV. The V gene lost 5 bases and the J gene lost 1 base, with 12 bases spanning the gap. CDR3 protein: CASSPQDYSYEQYF. In DNA form, the CDR3 reads TGTGCCAGCAGCCCCCAGGACTATTCCTACGAGCAGTACTTC.

This clonotype was seen at least ten times. The CDR3 is CASTPGLGGDTQYF. Written as DNA, the CDR3 is TGTGCCAGCACCCCGGGACTAGGGGGGGATACGCAGTATTTT. The rearrangement joins TRBV12-3 or TRBV12-4 to TRBJ2-3; 8 bases map to TRBD2. The CDR3 is 14 residues long. The V segment lost 7 bases and the J segment 6 bases; nucleotides outside the gene matches: 9.

The chain combines TRBV5-6 with TRBJ2-5, with D hard to call. Trimming removed 3 bases from V and 5 bases from J, with 14 bases in between. CDR3 length: 14 residues. Germline lookup yields CDR1 SGHDT and CDR2 YYEEEE. CDR3 in amino acids: CASSYSFWSETQYF. The CDR3 nucleotides are TGTGCCAGCAGCTATTCTTTCTGGTCGGAGACCCAGTACTTC.

The gene calls are TRBV9 and TRBJ1-1, with D hard to call. The germline V gene encodes CDR1 SGDLS and CDR2 YYNGEE. The CDR3 runs to 13 residues. The V end lost 5 bases, the J end lost 4 bases, and 12 bases lay between the germline ends. For the CDR3, the DNA is TGTGCCAGCAGTGCGCTGGAAGCCACTGAAGCTTTCTTT. Amino acids: CASSALEATEAFF. The full variable domain, its missing parts supplied by reference TRBV9 and TRBJ1-1, is DSGVTQTPKHLITATGQRVTLRCSPRSGDLSVYWYQQSLDQGLQFLIQYYNGEERAKGNILERFSAQQFPDLHSELNLSSLELGDSALYFCASSALEATEAFFGQGTRLTVV.

The V gene is TRBV5-6, the J gene TRBJ2-1; the D is unclear. The CDR3 totals 15 residues. Trimming shortened V by 3 bases and J by 0 bases, and 10 bases separated the two germline ends. Germline V gene sequence: CDR1 SGHDT, CDR2 YYEEEE. CDR3 sequence reads: CASSWTESSYNEQFF. For the CDR3, the DNA is TGTGCCAGCAGCTGGACGGAGAGCTCCTACAATGAGCAGTTCTTC. The full variable domain, its missing parts supplied by reference TRBV5-6 and TRBJ2-1, is DAGVTQSPTHLIKTRGQQVTLRCSPKSGHDTVSWYQQALGQGPQFIFQYYEEEERQRGNFPDRFSGHQFPNYSSELNVNALLLGDSALYLCASSWTESSYNEQFFGPGTRLTVL.

V usage is TRBV15 and J usage is TRBJ1-6; 9 bases fit TRBD1. The CDR3 contains 17 residues. Germline V gives CDR1 LNHNV, CDR2 YYDKDF (reference sequence). Trimming cost V 4 bases and J 10 bases; bases outside gene matches: 14. CDR3 sequence reads: CATSTAGTGSVGSPLHF. CDR3 coding DNA: TGTGCCACCAGCACAGCCGGGACAGGGTCGGTTGGATCACCCCTCCACTTT.

This clonotype occurred a few times. The chain uses TRBV11-1 and TRBJ2-3; a possible D gene is TRBD2 (6 bases). Germline CDR1 SGHAT, CDR2 FQDESV (reference sequence). This CDR3 is built from 19 residues. V was clipped by 4 bases and J by 2 bases, with 25 bases between them. The CDR3 coding sequence is TGTGCCAGCAGCTCTATCCTACAAAAGCGGACGGGGGACACAGATACGCAGTATTTT. Protein product: CASSSILQKRTGDTDTQYF.

This clonotype was observed a few times. The chain employs TRBV15 and TRBJ2-1, with D tentatively TRBD1 (5 bases). The CDR3 runs 16 residues. CDR1 and CDR2 (germline): LNHNV, YYDKDF (reference sequence). Trimming took 0 bases from V and 4 from J, leaving 13 bases between them. The CDR3 region has the DNA TGTGCCACCAGCAGAGAGCAGGGCGGCACATACAATGAGCAGTTCTTC. Its translation is CATSREQGGTYNEQFF.

The CDR3 sequence is CASRKTGRNEKLFF. The CDR3 nucleotides read TGTGCCAGCAGAAAAACTGGGAGAAATGAAAAACTGTTTTTT. The V and J genes are TRBV12-3 or TRBV12-4 and TRBJ1-4, with D uncertain. The CDR3 has 14 residues. V shed 6 bases and J shed 5 bases, with 13 bases lying between them.

This chain uses TRBV5-1 with TRBJ2-7; possibly TRBD1 for D (6 bases). The CDR3 is 14 residues long. Per the germline V gene, CDR1 is SGHRS and CDR2 is YFSETQ. The V gene lost 1 base and the J gene lost 3 bases, with 11 bases spanning the gap. For the CDR3, the DNA is TGCGCCAGCAGCTTGTGGGCCAGGGGCTACGAGCAGTACTTC. This translates into CASSLWARGYEQYF. Full variable domain (rest looked up from reference TRBV5-1 and TRBJ2-7): KAGVTQTPRYLIKTRGQQVTLSCSPISGHRSVSWYQQTPGQGLQFLFEYFSETQRNKGNFPGRFSGRQFSNSRSEMNVSTLELGDSALYLCASSLWARGYEQYFGPGTRLTVT.

Of note for this clonotype: A read error is possible here, since a much larger clone lies one base away. The chain is built from TRBV29-1 and TRBJ2-3, with D perhaps TRBD1 or TRBD2 (5 bases each). CDR1 is SQVTM and CDR2 is ANQGSEA in the germline V gene. The CDR3 length is 13 residues. CDR3 sequence (DNA): TGCAACGCACAGGCGGCGGGTACAGATACGCAGTATTTT. Protein: CNAQAAGTDTQYF.

V usage is TRBV9 and J usage is TRBJ2-5; TRBD1 aligns across 8 bases. CDR3 length: 15 amino acids. Trimming took 3 bases from V and 0 from J; bases not matched to a gene: 4. Per the germline V gene, CDR1 is SGDLS and CDR2 is YYNGEE. The CDR3, as DNA: TGTGCCAGCAGCGCCTGGGGACAGGACCAAGAGACCCAGTACTTC. This codes for CASSAWGQDQETQYF.

There are many counts of this clonotype. The chain joins TRBV7-2 to TRBJ2-1, with TRBD1 identical over 7 bases. V lost 2 bases and J lost 5; bases outside the gene matches: 12. The germline V gene has CDR1 SGHTA and CDR2 FQGNSA. The CDR3 consists of 17 residues. The CDR3 sequence is CASSLPNLRGKHNEQFF. In nucleotides, the CDR3 is TGTGCCAGCAGCTTACCGAACCTCAGGGGGAAACACAATGAGCAGTTCTTC.

This chain links TRBV2 with TRBJ1-3, with a possible D match to TRBD1 (5 bases). This CDR3 contains 13 residues. V dropped 10 bases and J dropped 8 bases, with 18 bases sitting between them. Looked up from germline, CDR1 is SNHLY and CDR2 is FYNNEI. DNA of the CDR3: TGTGCCACGTCCGTAGGGGCAGTAGACACCATATATTTT. It specifies CATSVGAVDTIYF.

Here the CDR3 DNA reads TGTGCCAGCAGCACCCCGTATGGGGCCAACGTCCTGACTTTC. This codes for CASSTPYGANVLTF. The chain uses TRBV7-3 and TRBJ2-6; D remains ambiguous. V lost 5 bases, J lost 3 bases, and 8 bases lay in between. This CDR3 comprises 14 residues. Germline CDR1 and CDR2: SGHTA and FQGTGA.

V usage is TRBV9 and J usage is TRBJ1-4; 7 bases are shared with TRBD1. V lost 0 bases, J lost 4 bases, and 6 bases stayed unmatched. The CDR3 is 16 residues long. The germline CDR1 and CDR2 sequences are SGDLS and YYNGEE. CDR3 protein: CASSVEAGTVNEKLFF. The CDR3 region has the DNA TGTGCCAGCAGCGTAGAGGCCGGGACAGTTAATGAAAAACTGTTTTTT.

V usage is TRBV9 and J usage is TRBJ2-1; 7 nucleotides line up with TRBD1. The CDR3 has 14 residues. Germline CDR1 is SGDLS and CDR2 is YYNGEE. The junction had 7 bases not matched to a gene; V was cut back by 3 bases and J by 7 bases. CDR3 DNA sequence: TGTGCCAGCAGCGCTAGCAGCAGGGGGAATGAGCAGTTCTTC. It codes for CASSASSRGNEQFF.

This clonotype was seen a few times. V and J are TRBV5-1 and TRBJ2-7, with no clear D. Trimming left V 4 bases short and J 3 bases short, with 11 bases between. This CDR3 comprises 13 residues. CDR1 and CDR2 (germline): SGHRS, YFSETQ. The CDR3 is CASSRTFNYEQYF. The CDR3 DNA reads as TGCGCCAGCAGCAGGACCTTTAACTACGAGCAGTACTTC.

In its sample, this clonotype was seen a few times. This chain links TRBV27 with TRBJ1-2, with D tentatively TRBD1 (5 bases). Per germline, CDR1 MNHEY and CDR2 SMNVEV (reference sequence). V shed 2 bases and J shed 6 bases, with 16 bases lying between them. This CDR3 has 15 residues. For the CDR3, the DNA is TGTGCCAGCAGTTTAGGGGCAGGGAGCCGGGATGGCTACACCTTC. This gives the protein CASSLGAGSRDGYTF.

At least ten counts were recorded for this clonotype. The chain employs TRBV20-1 and TRBJ1-1; D ambiguous. The ends were cut back, 1 base at V and 3 bases at J, with 9 bases in the middle. CDR1 and CDR2 from the germline V gene are DFQATT and SNEGSKA (reference sequence). The length of the CDR3 is 13 residues. This CDR3 reads CSARADWDTEAFF. Written as DNA, the CDR3 is TGCAGTGCTAGAGCTGACTGGGACACTGAAGCTTTCTTT.

Many counts were recorded for this clonotype. The J gene is TRBJ2-7, the V gene TRBV28, with 9 bases aligning to TRBD1. The CDR3 extends over 15 amino acids. CDR1 and CDR2 from the germline V gene are MDHEN and SYDVKM. Trimming at V came to 5 bases and at J to 2 bases, leaving 7 bases not matched to a gene. CDR3 bases: TGTGCCAGCAGTATCGGGACAGGGTCCCCCTACGAGCAGTACTTC. As protein: CASSIGTGSPYEQYF. The full variable domain, its missing parts supplied by reference TRBV28 and TRBJ2-7, is DVKVTQSSRYLVKRTGEKVFLECVQDMDHENMFWYRQDPGLGLRLIYFSYDVKMKEKGDIPEGYSVSREKKERFSLILESASTNQTSMYLCASSIGTGSPYEQYFGPGTRLTVT.

The sample holds many counts of this clonotype. The V call is TRBV20-1, the J call TRBJ2-7, with 8 bases identical to TRBD2. The CDR3 length is 13 residues. V lost 6 bases to trimming and J lost 1 base; unmatched junction nucleotides: 5. Germline V gives CDR1 DFQATT, CDR2 SNEGSKA (reference sequence). For the CDR3, the DNA is TGCAGTGCACTTAGCGGGGAATCCTACGAGCAGTACTTC. It codes for CSALSGESYEQYF.

In nucleotides, the CDR3 is TGTGCCAGCTCACCCTATGAGCGGGAGCCCTACAATGAGCAGTTCTTC. It codes for CASSPYEREPYNEQFF. The V call is TRBV18, the J call TRBJ2-1; 8 nucleotides agree with TRBD2. The ends lost 3 bases at V and 2 bases at J; junction bases unmatched: 6. The CDR3 totals 16 residues. CDR1 and CDR2 from the germline V gene are KGHSH and LQKENI.

CDR3 amino acids: CASSQSRVGGIQYF. The CDR3 region has the DNA TGTGCCAGCAGCCAATCCAGGGTAGGGGGCATTCAGTACTTC. This chain links TRBV4-2 with TRBJ2-4; perhaps TRBD1 as D (6 bases). The CDR3 sequence is 14 residues long. V was shortened by 2 bases and J by 9 bases, with 14 bases between the two germline ends. Germline V gives CDR1 LGHNA, CDR2 YNFKEQ.

This clonotype appeared a few times. The chain combines TRBV5-1 with TRBJ2-1; 7 bases agree with TRBD1. The J segment lost 8 bases and the V segment lost 4 bases, leaving 9 bases of the junction unmatched. The CDR3 is made up of 14 amino acids. Germline V gene data show CDR1 as SGHRS and CDR2 as YFSETQ. This CDR3 is CASSRGLSVDEQFF. The CDR3 DNA is TGCGCCAGCAGCAGGGGGCTATCTGTGGATGAGCAGTTCTTC.